The 4 T cell receptor beta chains below all came from one sample that was sequenced in a study of T cells in Graves' hyperthyroidism and ophthalmopathy. Researchers amplified the TCR beta CDR3 regions from RNA transcripts. The HTBI primer set was used in a first-round RT-PCR of the TCR CDR3. A single record per CDR3 protein comes from TCRdb applying MiXCR to the multiplex PCR reads. The sample yields roughly 510,000 distinct CDR3 sequences, 35% to 50% seen once. Material for sequencing was peripheral blood or thyroid tissue (not recorded which). Receptors originate from an adult woman with Graves' disease, either hyperthyroidism or ophthalmopathy (not recorded which).

The chain recombines TRBV10-3 with TRBJ2-5, with TRBD1 matching 7 bases. The CDR3 is 17 residues long. Germline V gene data show CDR1 as ENHRY and CDR2 as SYGVKD. V lost 2 bases, J lost 5 bases, and 14 bases stayed unmatched. DNA of the CDR3: TGTGCCATCAGTGAGGCCTCGACAGGGCCCCTCGGGGAGACCCAGTACTTC. Translated, it gives CAISEASTGPLGETQYF.

This clonotype was counted many times. The rearrangement links TRBV5-1 to TRBJ2-2, with D perhaps matching TRBD2 (5 bases). The V and J ends lost 4 bases and 5 bases respectively, with 6 bases between them. The CDR3 spans 12 residues. Germline V gene sequence: CDR1 SGHRS, CDR2 YFSETQ. As DNA, the CDR3 is TGCGCCAGCAGCACGGGGACCGGGGAGCTGTTTTTT. Translated, it gives CASSTGTGELFF. Full variable domain (outside the CDR3, taken from reference TRBV5-1 and TRBJ2-2): KAGVTQTPRYLIKTRGQQVTLSCSPISGHRSVSWYQQTPGQGLQFLFEYFSETQRNKGNFPGRFSGRQFSNSRSEMNVSTLELGDSALYLCASSTGTGELFFGEGSRLTVL.

The rearrangement uses TRBV10-3 and TRBJ1-1; 9 bases are shared with TRBD1. J gave up 4 bases and V 2 bases, and 5 bases lay outside the gene matches. The CDR3 is 15 amino acids. Germline V lookup: CDR1 ENHRY, CDR2 SYGVKD. The CDR3 reads CAISEQDRGRTEAFF. As DNA, the CDR3 is TGTGCCATCAGTGAGCAGGACAGGGGTCGCACTGAAGCTTTCTTT.

There are many counts of this clonotype. The J gene is TRBJ2-7, the V gene TRBV7-2; TRBD2 agrees at 7 bases. This CDR3 contains 14 residues. CDR1 SGHTA and CDR2 FQGNSA come from the germline V gene. Trimming at V came to 0 bases and at J to 3 bases, leaving 2 bases not matched to a gene. CDR3 DNA: TGTGCCAGCAGCTTAGCGTGGGAGGGCTACGAGCAGTACTTC. Its protein is CASSLAWEGYEQYF.